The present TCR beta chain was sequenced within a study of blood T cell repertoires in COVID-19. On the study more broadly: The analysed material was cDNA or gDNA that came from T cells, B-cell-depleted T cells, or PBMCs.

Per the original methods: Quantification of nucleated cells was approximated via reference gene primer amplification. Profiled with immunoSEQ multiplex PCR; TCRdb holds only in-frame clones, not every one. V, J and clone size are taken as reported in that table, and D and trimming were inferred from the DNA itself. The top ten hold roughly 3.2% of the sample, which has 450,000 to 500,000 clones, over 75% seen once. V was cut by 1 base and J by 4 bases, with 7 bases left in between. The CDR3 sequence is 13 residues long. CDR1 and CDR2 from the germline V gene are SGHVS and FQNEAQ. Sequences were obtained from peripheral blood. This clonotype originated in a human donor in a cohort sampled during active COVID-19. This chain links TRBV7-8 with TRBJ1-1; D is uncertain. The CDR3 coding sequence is TGTGCCAGCAGCTTAGACCTAAGCACTGAAGCTTTCTTT. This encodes CASSLDLSTEAFF.